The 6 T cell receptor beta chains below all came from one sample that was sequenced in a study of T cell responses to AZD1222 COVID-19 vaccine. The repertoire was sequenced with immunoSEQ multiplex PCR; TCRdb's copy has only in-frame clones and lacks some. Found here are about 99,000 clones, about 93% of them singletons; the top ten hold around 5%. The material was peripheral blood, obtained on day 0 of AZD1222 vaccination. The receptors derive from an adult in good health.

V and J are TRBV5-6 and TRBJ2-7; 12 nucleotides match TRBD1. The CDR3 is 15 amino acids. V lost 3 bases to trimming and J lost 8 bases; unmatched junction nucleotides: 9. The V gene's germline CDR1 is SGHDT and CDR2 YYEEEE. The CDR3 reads CASSSGPGQGAKQYF. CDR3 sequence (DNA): TGTGCCAGCAGCTCCGGACCGGGACAGGGGGCCAAGCAGTACTTC. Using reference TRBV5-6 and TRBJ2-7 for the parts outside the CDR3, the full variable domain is DAGVTQSPTHLIKTRGQQVTLRCSPKSGHDTVSWYQQALGQGPQFIFQYYEEEERQRGNFPDRFSGHQFPNYSSELNVNALLLGDSALYLCASSSGPGQGAKQYFGPGTRLTVT.

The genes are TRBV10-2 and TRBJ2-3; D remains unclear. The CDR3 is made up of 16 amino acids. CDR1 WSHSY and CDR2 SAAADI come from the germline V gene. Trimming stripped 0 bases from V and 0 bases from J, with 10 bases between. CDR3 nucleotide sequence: TGCGCCAGCAGTGAGTCTCCCGGGCCTAGCACAGATACGCAGTATTTT. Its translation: CASSESPGPSTDTQYF.

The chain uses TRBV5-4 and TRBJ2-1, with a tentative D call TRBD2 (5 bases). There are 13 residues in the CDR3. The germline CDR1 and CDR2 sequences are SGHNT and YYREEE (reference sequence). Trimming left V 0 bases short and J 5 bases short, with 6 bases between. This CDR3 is CASSLALDNEQFF. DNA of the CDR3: TGTGCCAGCAGCTTGGCACTAGACAATGAGCAGTTCTTC.

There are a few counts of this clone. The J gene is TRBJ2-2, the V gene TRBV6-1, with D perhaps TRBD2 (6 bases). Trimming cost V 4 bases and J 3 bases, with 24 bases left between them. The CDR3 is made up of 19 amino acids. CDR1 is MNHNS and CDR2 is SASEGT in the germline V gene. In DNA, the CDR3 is TGTGCCAGCAGTGTCGTCGTCCCCAGGGATGGAGGGTACACCGGGGAGCTGTTTTTT. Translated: CASSVVVPRDGGYTGELFF.

For the CDR3, the DNA is TGTGCCTGGAGTGTACAGGAGGCAGCCACTAAGTTAACCTTC. This gives the protein CAWSVQEAATKLTF. The chain recombines TRBV30 with TRBJ1-2; D is perhaps TRBD1 (5 bases). The CDR3 contains 14 residues. V lost 0 bases and J 14 bases, leaving 22 bases between the germline ends. The germline CDR1 and CDR2 sequences are GTSNPN and SVGIG (reference sequence).

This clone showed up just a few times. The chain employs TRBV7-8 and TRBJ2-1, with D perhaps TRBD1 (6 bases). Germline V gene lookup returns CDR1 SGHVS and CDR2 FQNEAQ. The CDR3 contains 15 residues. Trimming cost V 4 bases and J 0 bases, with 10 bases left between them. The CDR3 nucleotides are TGTGCCAGCAGCTCACTGACAGGCTCCTACAATGAGCAGTTCTTC. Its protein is CASSSLTGSYNEQFF.